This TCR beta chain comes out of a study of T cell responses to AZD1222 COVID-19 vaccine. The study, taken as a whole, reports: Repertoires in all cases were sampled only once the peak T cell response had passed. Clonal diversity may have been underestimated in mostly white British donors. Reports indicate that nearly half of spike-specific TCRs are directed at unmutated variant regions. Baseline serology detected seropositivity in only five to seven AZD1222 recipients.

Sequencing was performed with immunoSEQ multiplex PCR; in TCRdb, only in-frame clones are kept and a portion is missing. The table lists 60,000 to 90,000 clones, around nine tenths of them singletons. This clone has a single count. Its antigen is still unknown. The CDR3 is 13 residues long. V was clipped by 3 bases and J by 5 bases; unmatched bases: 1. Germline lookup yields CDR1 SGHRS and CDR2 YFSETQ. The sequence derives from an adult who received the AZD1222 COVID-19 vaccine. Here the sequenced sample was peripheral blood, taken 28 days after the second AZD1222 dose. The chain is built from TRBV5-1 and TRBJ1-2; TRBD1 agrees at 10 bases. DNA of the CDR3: TGCGCCAGCAGCTGGGGACAGGGGTATGGCTACACCTTC. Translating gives CASSWGQGYGYTF.